This entry describes one T cell receptor (beta chain). Participant-reported clinical history was the basis for cohort assignment. Only in-frame clones appear in the TCRdb table, and some are missing; sequencing was by immunoSEQ multiplex PCR. The sample carries a few hundred thousand clones, about nine tenths recorded once. These data belong to a study of blood T cell repertoires in COVID-19. The CDR3 consists of 18 residues. V trimming: 0 bases; J trimming: 6 bases; junction bases outside the gene matches: 14. Germline V gene lookup returns CDR1 SGDLS and CDR2 YYNGEE. Sequenced sample: PBMCs or T cells enriched from blood (not recorded which). The chain recombines TRBV9 with TRBJ2-2; TRBD2 matches at 7 bases. This clonotype originated in a woman in her twenties or thirties who had recovered from COVID-19. The CDR3 protein is CASSVEALAGVVPGELFF. CDR3 bases: TGTGCCAGCAGCGTAGAGGCCCTGGCGGGAGTGGTCCCCGGGGAGCTGTTTTTT.